What follows is one TCR beta chain and its context. The V and J ends lost 6 bases and 2 bases, in that order; junction bases with no gene match: 5. This CDR3 region has 15 residues. The V gene's germline CDR1 is MNHEY and CDR2 SMNVEV (reference sequence). Measured with immunoSEQ multiplex PCR; TCRdb has only the in-frame clones, and not every one. The table lists about 140,000 clones, about 92% of them singletons. The sample originates from a study of T cell responses to AZD1222 COVID-19 vaccine. This material consisted of peripheral blood, taken on day 0 of AZD1222 vaccination. This TCR derives from an adult in good health. The chain joins TRBV27 to TRBJ2-3, with 10 nucleotides matching TRBD2. CDR3 sequence reads: CASSPLAGYTDTQYF. The CDR3 region has the DNA TGTGCCAGCAGCCCACTAGCGGGGTACACAGATACGCAGTATTTT.